This entry features one T cell receptor (beta chain) sequence. Its antigen is undetermined. TCRdb's table, derived via immunoSEQ multiplex PCR, lists solely in-frame clones and lacks some. The sample lists 700,000 or so clones, roughly 70% occurring once. V dropped 5 bases and J dropped 2 bases, with 12 bases sitting between them. The CDR3 extends over 14 amino acids. Per germline, CDR1 SGHVS and CDR2 FNYEAQ. This entry is derived from a study of shared clonotypes between healthy human individuals. The study's findings and limits: For naive CD4 cells, roughly 5% of clonotypes were shared across several donors. Naive subsets generally had larger estimated richness than memory subsets.

The chain combines TRBV7-6 with TRBJ1-2, with D perhaps matching TRBD1 (5 bases). The specimen sequenced was memory CD4+ T cells sorted from blood. Regarding subset: CD45RA-negative fraction. This TCR derives from a woman aged 25 to 39 in good health. The DNA for the CDR3 is TGTGCCAGCAGCGCTACGGGGGAAAACTATGGCTACACCTTC. This codes for CASSATGENYGYTF.